These 8 T cell receptor beta chains were all obtained from the same sample, sequenced in a study of blood T cell repertoires in COVID-19. The table came from immunoSEQ multiplex PCR; TCRdb's copy has only in-frame clones and leaves some out. The data show roughly 250,000 clones, roughly four fifths seen once. Source material: peripheral blood. The receptors here all came from a man aged 45-65 years with active or convalescent COVID-19.

The V gene is TRBV4-1, the J gene TRBJ1-1; a possible D gene is TRBD1 (6 bases). This CDR3 contains 17 residues. The germline CDR1 and CDR2 sequences are MGHRA and YSYEKL. Deletions cut 4 bases from V and 1 base from J, with 19 bases between. For the CDR3, the DNA is TGCGCCAGCAGCCCTCGAGGACAGCAGATGGGGAACACTGAAGCTTTCTTT. Encoded protein: CASSPRGQQMGNTEAFF.

This sequence joins TRBV18 and TRBJ2-5; D is unresolved. CDR1 and CDR2 (germline): KGHSH, LQKENI. The CDR3 sequence is 14 residues long. The V end lost 0 bases, the J end lost 1 base, and 6 bases lay between the germline ends. The CDR3 loop is CASSPPSRQETQYF. The CDR3 coding sequence is TGTGCCAGCTCACCACCGAGTCGCCAAGAGACCCAGTACTTC.

The chain has TRBV28 and TRBJ1-2; a possible D gene is TRBD1 (6 bases). V was clipped by 3 bases and J by 4 bases, with 9 bases between them. CDR1 is MDHEN, CDR2 SYDVKM, per germline. The CDR3 runs 13 residues. CDR3 nucleotides: TGTGCCAGCAGTTTGAACAGGGCCTATGGCTACACCTTC. This encodes CASSLNRAYGYTF.

The V call is TRBV30, the J call TRBJ2-3, with a tentative D call TRBD2 (6 bases). Looked up from germline, CDR1 is GTSNPN and CDR2 is SVGIG (reference sequence). The V end lost 2 bases, the J end lost 8 bases, and 20 bases lay between the germline ends. This CDR3 contains 15 residues. CDR3 amino acids: CAWSRPSRDSGTQYF. CDR3 coding DNA: TGTGCCTGGAGTCGACCCTCCCGGGACTCCGGTACGCAGTATTTT.

This clone was picked up one time. The chain links TRBV7-9 to TRBJ2-2; no definite D call. V lost 6 bases to trimming and J lost 5 bases, with 13 bases between them. This CDR3 has 14 amino acids. From germline, CDR1 is SEHNR and CDR2 FQNEAQ (reference sequence). The CDR3 DNA follows: TGTGCCAGCAGGCGAAATAGTGCGACCGGGGAGCTGTTTTTT. Translating it yields CASRRNSATGELFF.

The chain joins TRBV11-1 to TRBJ2-2, with 12 bases lining up with TRBD2. Germline trimming cut 4 bases from V and 7 bases from J; bases unmatched to any gene: 7. Germline-derived CDR1 and CDR2 are SGHAT and FQDESV (reference sequence). The CDR3 length is 16 residues. CDR3 sequence reads: CASSSRTSGVGGELFF. As DNA, the CDR3 is TGTGCCAGCAGCTCCAGGACTAGCGGGGTCGGCGGGGAGCTGTTTTTT.

The chain joins TRBV2 to TRBJ2-7; a weak D match, TRBD1 (6 bases). CDR3 size: 14 residues. The V end was cut by 1 base, the J end by 6 bases, with 13 bases between. CDR1 SNHLY and CDR2 FYNNEI come from the germline V gene. The CDR3 sequence: CASSEGRGGLEQYF. The CDR3 DNA is TGTGCCAGCAGTGAAGGCAGAGGGGGTCTCGAGCAGTACTTC.

The V and J genes are TRBV10-3 and TRBJ2-7; 9 bases are shared with TRBD1. The CDR3 is 13 residues long. The germline V gene encodes CDR1 ENHRY and CDR2 SYGVKD. V was pared by 6 bases and J by 2 bases, with 2 bases of the junction left unmatched. Here the CDR3 DNA reads TGTGCCATCAGCGGACAGGGGCCCTACGAGCAGTACTTC. Translation: CAISGQGPYEQYF.